This T cell receptor (beta chain) was recovered during a study of CD8+ T cells in alopecia areata. Background on the study: Treatment comprised oral tofacitinib, 5 to 10 mg twice daily, in treated patients.

cDNA prepared by RNA extraction and subsequent reverse transcription served as the template for sequencing. Repertoires were generated with immunoSEQ multiplex PCR, while TCRdb's copy carries only in-frame clones and drops some. This table has about 130,000 clones, around 50% appearing once. The sample's treatment: oral pan-JAK inhibitor, 5-10 mg twice daily. Obtained from alopecia areata patients were lesional scalp punch biopsies along with peripheral blood. Findings of the study overall: With tofacitinib ongoing, many expanded lesional clones persisted in both scalp and blood. Normal skin's resident alphabeta T cells are also sequenced in scalp samples.

This clone came up a few times. Its antigen is still unknown. One junction end does not reproduce the germline sequence, and a read error may be involved. The source was CD8+ T cells sorted from blood, collected at week 4, from a patient treated with tofacitinib. The receptor's source is a human donor with alopecia areata.

CDR3 in amino acids: CASSQAEGSAEAFF. The DNA for the CDR3 is TGCGCCAGCAGCCAGGCAGAAGGGAGCGCTGAAGCTTTCTTT. The chain recombines TRBV7-9 with TRBJ1-1; no firm D call. CDR3 length: 14 amino acids. The germline gives CDR1 SEHNR, CDR2 FQNEAQ (reference sequence). The full variable domain, its missing parts supplied by reference TRBV7-9 and TRBJ1-1, is DTGVSQNPRHKITKRGQNVTFRCDPISEHNRLYWYRQTLGQGPEFLTYFQNEAQLEKSRLLSDRFSAERPKGSFSTLEIQRTEQGDSAMYLCASSQAEGSAEAFFGQGTRLTVV.